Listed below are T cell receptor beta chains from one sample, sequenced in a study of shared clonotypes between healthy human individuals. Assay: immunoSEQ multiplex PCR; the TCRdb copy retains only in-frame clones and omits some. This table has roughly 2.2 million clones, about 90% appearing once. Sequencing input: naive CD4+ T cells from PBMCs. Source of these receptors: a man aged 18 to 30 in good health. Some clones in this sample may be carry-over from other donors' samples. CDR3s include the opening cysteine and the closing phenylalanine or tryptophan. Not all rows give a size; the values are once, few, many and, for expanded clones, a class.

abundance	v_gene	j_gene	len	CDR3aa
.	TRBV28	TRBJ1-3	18	CASSDAGLRYLSGNTIYF
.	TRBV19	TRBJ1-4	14	CASQDETENEKLFF
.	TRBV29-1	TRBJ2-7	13	CSVEGSGSYEQYF
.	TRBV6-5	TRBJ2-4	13	CASSLRLENIQYF
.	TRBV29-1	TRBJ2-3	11	CSVVSPLAQYF
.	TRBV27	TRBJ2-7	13	CASSSREAYEQYF
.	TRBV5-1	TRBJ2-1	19	CASSPRPGQGPLTYNEQFF
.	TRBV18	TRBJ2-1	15	CASSPLPDVELEQFF
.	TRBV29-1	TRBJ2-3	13	CSVEGKFTDTQYF
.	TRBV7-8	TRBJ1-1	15	CASSPSGGKGTEAFF
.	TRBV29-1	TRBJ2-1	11	CSVIPGNEQFF
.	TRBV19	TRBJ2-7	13	CASSPEGQYEQYF
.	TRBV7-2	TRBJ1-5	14	CASSLGRYNQPQHF
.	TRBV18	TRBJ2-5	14	CASSPGGSRETQYF
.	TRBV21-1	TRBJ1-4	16	CASSKAKQSPNEKLFF
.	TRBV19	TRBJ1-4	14	CASSRGQGGEKLFF
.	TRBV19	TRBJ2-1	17	CASSIRASGKDYNEQFF
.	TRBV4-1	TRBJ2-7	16	CASSQEGRELYREQYF
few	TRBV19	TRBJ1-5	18	CASNVGLAWSSDDQPQHF
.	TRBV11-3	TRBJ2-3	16	CASSLTSGSVSDTQYF
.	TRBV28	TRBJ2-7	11	CASGLTYEQYF
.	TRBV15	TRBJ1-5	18	CATSVRPGQASRNQPQHF
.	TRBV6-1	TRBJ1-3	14	CASRGQGVENTIYF
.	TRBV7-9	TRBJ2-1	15	CASSLGERLYNEQFF
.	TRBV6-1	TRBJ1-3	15	CASSELGRPGNTIYF
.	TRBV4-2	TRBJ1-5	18	CASSQVAGTGGLNQPQHF
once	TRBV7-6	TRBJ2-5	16	CASSLQTSWAVETQYF
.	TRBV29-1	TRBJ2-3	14	CSVEKRAHGDTQYF
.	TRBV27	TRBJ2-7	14	CASSSSGRAYEQYF
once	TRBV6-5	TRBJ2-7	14	CASSYLRASYEQYF
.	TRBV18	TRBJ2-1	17	CASSPRIGTSGYNEQFF
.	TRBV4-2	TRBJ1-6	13	CASSQDARKPLHF
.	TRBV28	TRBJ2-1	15	CASTPPGGSYNEQFF
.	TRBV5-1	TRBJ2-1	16	CASSLNRGQGLDEQFF
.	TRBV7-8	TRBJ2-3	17	CASSLVGTSIQSDTQYF
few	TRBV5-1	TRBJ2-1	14	CASSLEQAYNEQFF
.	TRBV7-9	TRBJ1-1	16	CASSFGGARMNTEAFF
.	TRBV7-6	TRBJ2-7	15	CASSQGTASSYEQYF
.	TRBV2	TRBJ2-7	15	CASRVDRAISYEQYF
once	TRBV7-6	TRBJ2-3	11	CASTSRDTQYF
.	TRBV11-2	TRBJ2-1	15	CASSTGTGRNNEQFF
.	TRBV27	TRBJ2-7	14	CASSLLVGLNEQYF
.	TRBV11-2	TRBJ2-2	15	CASGSGLRGTGELFF